This T cell receptor (beta chain) comes out of a study of early T cells in non-severe SARS-CoV-2 infection. Ten or more counts support this clonotype. The CDR3 is 17 residues long. CDR1 and CDR2 (germline): DFQATT, SNEGSKA (reference sequence). Trimming at V came to 3 bases and at J to 3 bases, leaving 15 bases not matched to a gene. Each cDNA molecule carried a unique molecular identifier. TCRdb processed the 5' RACE reads anew with MiXCR; each CDR3 protein has one entry. The sample has about 20,000 distinct CDR3 sequences, less than 5% seen once; the top ten hold approximately 5%. The chain employs TRBV20-1 and TRBJ2-7; 9 bases match TRBD2. Sequences were obtained from whole blood. This receptor was obtained from an adult who was a healthcare worker with PCR-confirmed SARS-CoV-2 infection or an uninfected control (not recorded which). The CDR3: CSASKGNSGSSLYEQYF. The CDR3 coding sequence is TGCAGTGCTAGTAAAGGGAATAGCGGGAGCTCCCTCTACGAGCAGTACTTC.